A single sample is the source of the 9 T cell receptor beta chains below, sequenced in a study of cytomegalovirus exposure and HLA in healthy donors. PCR amplification relied on 60 Vbeta primers (plus 13 Jbeta primers). Using immunoSEQ multiplex PCR, the repertoire was profiled, and TCRdb retains in-frame clones only, with some absent. This sample has about 140,000 clones, with about three fifths found just once. The sequencing sample was made of PBMCs. Receptors were obtained from a male donor in good health and CMV-seronegative.

The rearrangement joins TRBV4-3 to TRBJ2-7, with TRBD1 identical over 8 bases. The CDR3 has 15 amino acids. CDR1 and CDR2 from the germline V gene are LGHNA and YSLEER. V was clipped by 0 bases and J by 3 bases; unmatched bases: 4. The CDR3 sequence is CASSQDWGTGYEQYF. CDR3 coding DNA: TGCGCCAGCAGCCAAGATTGGGGGACAGGCTACGAGCAGTACTTC.

This chain uses TRBV28 with TRBJ2-1; 8 bases are a match to TRBD1. Germline V gives CDR1 MDHEN, CDR2 SYDVKM. CDR3 length: 15 residues. After removal of 5 bases from V and 5 bases from J, the junction contained 8 bases not matched to a gene. Here the CDR3 reads CASSPRDRPHNEQFF. The CDR3 coding sequence is TGTGCCAGCAGTCCCAGGGACAGGCCCCACAATGAGCAGTTCTTC.

This clone was counted a few times. The gene calls are TRBV28 and TRBJ1-4; 9 nucleotides align to TRBD1. Germline V gives CDR1 MDHEN, CDR2 SYDVKM. V lost 3 bases to trimming and J lost 8 bases; unmatched junction nucleotides: 7. The CDR3 loop spans 15 amino acids. The CDR3 reads CASSFQQGAWEKLFF. CDR3 in DNA: TGTGCCAGCAGTTTCCAACAGGGGGCTTGGGAAAAACTGTTTTTT.

This chain links TRBV19 with TRBJ2-1; 12 bases are a match to TRBD2. Germline lookup yields CDR1 LNHDA and CDR2 SQIVND (reference sequence). V gave up 3 bases and J gave up 9 bases; unmatched junction bases: 6. This CDR3 comprises 15 residues. The DNA for the CDR3 is TGTGCCAGTAGTATGCTAGCGGGGGGGCAGGGTGAGCAGTTCTTC. This sequence encodes CASSMLAGGQGEQFF.

The rearrangement links TRBV7-6 to TRBJ2-5, with D maybe TRBD1 (5 bases). CDR3 size: 14 residues. Germline values: CDR1 SGHVS, CDR2 FNYEAQ. V dropped 8 bases and J dropped 5 bases, with 18 bases sitting between them. This chain's CDR3 is CASLPDGAGETQYF. The CDR3 DNA reads as TGTGCCAGCCTACCAGATGGGGCTGGGGAGACCCAGTACTTC.

This chain connects TRBV5-1 to TRBJ1-2; 8 bases are a match to TRBD1. Unmatched junction bases numbered 4, after V lost 4 bases and J lost 5 bases. Germline CDR1 SGHRS, CDR2 YFSETQ. CDR3 length equals 13 residues. The CDR3 bases are TGCGCCAGCAGCCCTGGACAGGGATATGGCTACACCTTC. Its translation: CASSPGQGYGYTF. Filled out from reference TRBV5-1 and TRBJ1-2, the complete variable domain reads KAGVTQTPRYLIKTRGQQVTLSCSPISGHRSVSWYQQTPGQGLQFLFEYFSETQRNKGNFPGRFSGRQFSNSRSEMNVSTLELGDSALYLCASSPGQGYGYTFGSGTRLTVV.

The J gene is TRBJ2-3, the V gene TRBV7-9; weak D call: TRBD2 (6 bases). Germline loops: CDR1 SEHNR, CDR2 FQNEAQ (reference sequence). Trimming took off 5 bases at V and 2 bases at J, with 17 bases between the two ends. CDR3 size: 16 residues. CDR3 amino acids: CASSPDPAGYTDTQYF. DNA for the CDR3: TGTGCCAGCAGCCCCGACCCGGCGGGGTACACAGATACGCAGTATTTT. The variable domain in full, completed from reference TRBV7-9 and TRBJ2-3, reads DTGVSQNPRHKITKRGQNVTFRCDPISEHNRLYWYRQTLGQGPEFLTYFQNEAQLEKSRLLSDRFSAERPKGSFSTLEIQRTEQGDSAMYLCASSPDPAGYTDTQYFGPGTRLTVL.

The J gene is TRBJ2-6, the V gene TRBV9; unclear D gene. Trimming removed 1 base from V and 0 bases from J, with 2 bases in between. CDR1 and CDR2 (germline): SGDLS, YYNGEE. The CDR3 length is 14 residues. The CDR3 sequence: CASSVYSGANVLTF. Written as DNA, the CDR3 is TGTGCCAGCAGCGTATACTCTGGGGCCAACGTCCTGACTTTC.

The genes are TRBV11-3 and TRBJ2-5; 8 positions agree with TRBD2. V shed 6 bases and J 2 bases; nucleotides not matched to a gene: 5. The germline gives CDR1 SGHNT, CDR2 YENEEA. The CDR3 contains 14 residues. CDR3 loop: CASSLRGEQETQYF. In DNA form, the CDR3 reads TGTGCCAGCAGTCTGCGGGGGGAACAAGAGACCCAGTACTTC.